Below are 30 T cell receptor beta chains sequenced from a single sample in a study of T cell changes during pregnancy in multiple sclerosis. Clones were read by immunoSEQ multiplex PCR, and TCRdb kept only the in-frame ones, dropping some. Of approximately 100,000 clones listed, around 93% were seen once; the top ten hold approximately 0.88%. This specimen consisted of peripheral blood, obtained before pregnancy. These receptors came from a female donor with multiple sclerosis, enrolled in a pregnancy study.

The V gene is TRBV6-5, the J gene TRBJ2-1, with a weak D call TRBD2 (6 bases). Germline values: CDR1 MNHEY, CDR2 SVGAGI. The CDR3 contains 14 residues. V lost 5 bases, J lost 9 bases, and 17 bases lay in between. The CDR3 nucleotides are TGTGCCAGCAGTACCCCCAAAGCCGGGGGTGAGCAGTTCTTC. Amino acid sequence: CASSTPKAGGEQFF.

The table lists this clone with a count of one. J is TRBJ2-7 and V is TRBV6-7, with D hard to call. TRBV6-7 is designated an ORF whose function remains uncertain. Trimming cost V 5 bases and J 0 bases, with 14 bases left between them. The CDR3 totals 15 residues. The CDR3 DNA sequence: TGTGCCAGCAGTATAGTCTCGAAGAGCTCCTACGAGCAGTACTTC. It translates to CASSIVSKSSYEQYF.

The V and J genes are TRBV5-1 and TRBJ2-6; D remains unclear. In germline, CDR1 is SGHRS, CDR2 YFSETQ. V was clipped by 0 bases and J by 0 bases, with 7 bases between them. This CDR3 has 16 amino acids. CDR3 residues: CASSLGFGSGANVLTF. The DNA for the CDR3 is TGCGCCAGCAGCTTGGGGTTCGGCTCTGGGGCCAACGTCCTGACTTTC. Supplemented by reference TRBV5-1 and TRBJ2-6, the full variable domain reads KAGVTQTPRYLIKTRGQQVTLSCSPISGHRSVSWYQQTPGQGLQFLFEYFSETQRNKGNFPGRFSGRQFSNSRSEMNVSTLELGDSALYLCASSLGFGSGANVLTFGAGSRLTVL.

The chain recombines TRBV4-1 with TRBJ2-5; 9 bases fit TRBD2. V shed 7 bases and J 4 bases; nucleotides not matched to a gene: 13. Germline CDR1 is MGHRA and CDR2 is YSYEKL. The CDR3 spans 16 residues. The CDR3 loop is CASTMSSGSLLETQYF. CDR3 nucleotide sequence: TGCGCCAGCACAATGAGTAGCGGGAGTCTATTAGAGACCCAGTACTTC.

This chain uses TRBV28 with TRBJ1-2; no reliable D call. The V gene's germline CDR1 is MDHEN and CDR2 SYDVKM. Trimming stripped 0 bases from V and 0 bases from J, with 5 bases between. The CDR3 length is 14 residues. CDR3 sequence reads: CASSLWPANYGYTF. CDR3 sequence (DNA): TGTGCCAGCAGTTTATGGCCGGCTAACTATGGCTACACCTTC.

The chain couples TRBV11-2 to TRBJ1-1; D is possibly TRBD1 (5 bases). V was shortened by 3 bases and J by 4 bases, with 12 bases between the two germline ends. This CDR3 contains 14 residues. Germline assignment: CDR1 SGHAT and CDR2 FQNNGV. The CDR3 region is CASSFGGWGTEAFF. In DNA, the CDR3 is TGTGCCAGCAGCTTCGGGGGGTGGGGCACTGAAGCTTTCTTT.

This chain connects TRBV2 to TRBJ1-5; 7 bases map to TRBD1. The CDR3 is 13 residues long. Germline trimming cut 10 bases from V and 4 bases from J; bases unmatched to any gene: 7. Germline V lookup: CDR1 SNHLY, CDR2 FYNNEI. The CDR3 reads CATTTGENQPQHF. CDR3 nucleotide sequence: TGTGCCACAACTACAGGGGAGAATCAGCCCCAGCATTTT.

The J gene is TRBJ2-7, the V gene TRBV27, with 10 bases that match TRBD1. V lost 3 bases to trimming and J lost 4 bases; unmatched junction nucleotides: 3. The CDR3 loop spans 14 amino acids. In germline, CDR1 is MNHEY, CDR2 SMNVEV (reference sequence). The CDR3 here is CASSFRTGGYEQYF. The DNA for the CDR3 is TGTGCCAGCAGTTTCCGGACAGGGGGGTACGAGCAGTACTTC.

The J gene is TRBJ2-1, the V gene TRBV5-4; maybe TRBD2 (6 bases). Trimming removed 7 bases at V and 8 bases at J, with 22 bases between. CDR1 SGHNT and CDR2 YYREEE come from the germline V gene (reference sequence). The CDR3 runs to 15 residues. DNA for the CDR3: TGTGCCAGCTCCCAATCCGGGCCAGCGGGCCATGAGCAGTTCTTC. Amino acid sequence: CASSQSGPAGHEQFF.

The V gene is TRBV5-1, the J gene TRBJ2-1, with 9 bases that match TRBD2. Germline V gives CDR1 SGHRS, CDR2 YFSETQ. The CDR3 runs 16 residues. J gave up 9 bases and V 0 bases, and 10 bases lay outside the gene matches. DNA of the CDR3: TGCGCCAGCAGCTTGGTAGCGGGAGTAGGAGGTGGTGAGCAGTTCTTC. Protein: CASSLVAGVGGGEQFF.

The J gene is TRBJ2-3, the V gene TRBV7-2, with 9 positions matching TRBD2. V trimming: 4 bases; J trimming: 4 bases; junction bases outside the gene matches: 6. Germline CDR1 and CDR2: SGHTA and FQGNSA. The CDR3 has 15 amino acids. DNA of the CDR3: TGTGCCAGCAGCTGGGGACTAGCTGGAGCAGATACGCAGTATTTT. This codes for CASSWGLAGADTQYF.

The chain uses TRBV14 and TRBJ1-3, with D possibly being TRBD1 (6 bases). The germline gives CDR1 SGHDN, CDR2 FVKESK. Trimming left V 5 bases short and J 0 bases short, with 14 bases between. The CDR3 spans 16 residues. CDR3 loop: CASSFRTDSSGNTIYF. The CDR3 bases are TGTGCCAGCAGCTTCCGGACAGATTCCTCTGGAAACACCATATATTTT.

J is TRBJ1-2 and V is TRBV5-1; D is perhaps TRBD1 (5 bases). Germline loops: CDR1 SGHRS, CDR2 YFSETQ. V lost 2 bases and J lost 6, with 14 bases in between. The CDR3 sequence is 14 residues long. The CDR3 DNA follows: TGCGCCAGCAGCTTTGGGCTAGGGGTTGATGGCTACACCTTC. As protein: CASSFGLGVDGYTF.

The chain recombines TRBV5-6 with TRBJ1-1, with a possible D match to TRBD1 (6 bases). The CDR3 is made up of 13 amino acids. The V and J ends lost 5 bases and 1 base respectively, with 9 bases between them. Germline assignment: CDR1 SGHDT and CDR2 YYEEEE. The CDR3, as DNA: TGTGCCAGCAGAGTAGGGGGGAACACTGAAGCTTTCTTT. This codes for CASRVGGNTEAFF.

This sequence joins TRBV2 and TRBJ1-4, with 10 bases aligning to TRBD1. The CDR3 contains 15 residues. The V gene end was trimmed by 6 bases and the J gene end by 7 bases; junction bases not matched to a gene: 8. The germline gives CDR1 SNHLY, CDR2 FYNNEI. The CDR3 protein is CASRRQRTGGEKLFF. The CDR3 nucleotides are TGTGCCAGCAGACGGCAGAGGACAGGGGGTGAAAAACTGTTTTTT.

This clone is a singleton in its sample. V gene TRBV27 combines with J gene TRBJ2-7; D is possibly TRBD2 (5 bases). The germline CDR1 and CDR2 sequences are MNHEY and SMNVEV (reference sequence). This CDR3 region has 13 residues. The V end was cut by 3 bases, the J end by 0 bases, with 6 bases between. This CDR3 is CASSLAGSYEQYF. The CDR3 nucleotides are TGTGCCAGCAGTTTGGCGGGCTCCTACGAGCAGTACTTC.

The chain uses TRBV9 and TRBJ2-5; 13 bases are a match to TRBD2. Trimming cost V 4 bases and J 1 base; bases outside gene matches: 4. The CDR3 is made up of 16 amino acids. CDR1 is SGDLS and CDR2 is YYNGEE in the germline V gene. CDR3 protein: CASSIGTSGIQETQYF. CDR3 bases: TGTGCCAGCAGCATCGGGACTAGCGGGATCCAAGAGACCCAGTACTTC.

CDR3 protein: CASSPGPLLAVTDTQYF. In DNA, the CDR3 is TGTGCCAGCAGCCCGGGCCCCCTACTAGCGGTCACAGATACGCAGTATTTT. V is TRBV11-1 and J is TRBJ2-3; TRBD2 matches at 8 bases. CDR1 is SGHAT, CDR2 FQDESV, per germline (reference sequence). V was pared by 5 bases and J by 2 bases, with 12 bases of the junction left unmatched. The CDR3 consists of 17 residues.

Only a few counts were recorded for this clone. V is TRBV4-2 and J is TRBJ2-7; 7 nucleotides match TRBD2. Per germline, CDR1 LGHNA and CDR2 YNFKEQ. The CDR3 is 15 amino acids. V lost 1 base, J lost 0 bases, and 3 bases stayed unmatched. The DNA of the CDR3 is TGTGCCAGCAGCCAAGGACTAGCCCTCTCCTACGAGCAGTACTTC. Translated, it gives CASSQGLALSYEQYF.

The chain has TRBV7-9 and TRBJ2-2, with 7 positions matching TRBD2. Germline values: CDR1 SEHNR, CDR2 FQNEAQ (reference sequence). The trim removed 4 bases at V and 6 bases at J, leaving 2 bases unmatched. The CDR3 extends over 13 amino acids. DNA of the CDR3: TGTGCCAGCAGCTCTGGACTAGCCGGGGAGCTGTTTTTT. Translating gives CASSSGLAGELFF.

The chain carries TRBV29-1 and TRBJ2-1, with 10 positions matching TRBD1. Germline CDR1 and CDR2: SQVTM and ANQGSEA. Trimming removed 6 bases from V and 7 bases from J; junction bases left unmatched: 12. The CDR3 runs 15 residues. The CDR3 coding sequence is TGCAGCGTCGAGACGACAGGGGGCGAACTAAATGAGCAGTTCTTC. This codes for CSVETTGGELNEQFF.

This sequence joins TRBV19 and TRBJ1-5; no reliable D call. Trimming removed 4 bases at V and 5 bases at J, with 15 bases between. The CDR3 is 15 amino acids. The germline V gene has CDR1 LNHDA and CDR2 SQIVND (reference sequence). DNA for the CDR3: TGTGCCAGTAGTAAACATACAGAGTGGGATCAGCCCCAGCATTTT. Translating it yields CASSKHTEWDQPQHF.

The CDR3 bases are TGTGCCAGCAGCCCTTTGGGGACCCGGGGGACCTACACCTTC. Translation: CASSPLGTRGTYTF. This chain connects TRBV4-2 to TRBJ1-2; D may be TRBD1 (5 bases). Germline CDR1 and CDR2: LGHNA and YNFKEQ. V dropped 4 bases and J dropped 10 bases, with 19 bases sitting between them. This CDR3 is 14 amino acids long.

The J gene is TRBJ2-5, the V gene TRBV6-5; 13 bases match TRBD2. With 2 bases clipped from V and 5 bases from J, the junction kept 2 bases outside the gene matches. The CDR3 contains 15 residues. Germline V gene data show CDR1 as MNHEY and CDR2 as SVGAGI. CDR3 nucleotide sequence: TGTGCCAGCAGTTACGGGACTAGCGGGATTGAGACCCAGTACTTC. This encodes CASSYGTSGIETQYF.

The rearrangement links TRBV21-1 to TRBJ1-2; the D segment call TRBD1 is taken from the table without a DNA check. TRBV21-1 is a known pseudogene. The CDR3 has 20 residues. The DNA of the CDR3 is TGTGCCAGCAGCAAAAGGCCGGGACAGGGCTGGGGGGTATGGAACTATGGCTACACCTTC. It codes for CASSKRPGQGWGVWNYGYTF.

The chain joins TRBV28 to TRBJ2-1; TRBD1 matches at 9 bases. This CDR3 region has 15 residues. Germline trimming cut 6 bases from V and 6 bases from J; bases unmatched to any gene: 9. Germline V gene sequence: CDR1 MDHEN, CDR2 SYDVKM. The CDR3 nucleotides are TGTGCCAGCAGAACAACCGGGACAGGGCGCAATGAGCAGTTCTTC. Protein sequence: CASRTTGTGRNEQFF.

The rearrangement joins TRBV11-1 to TRBJ2-3; possibly TRBD2 for D (5 bases). V lost 5 bases to trimming and J lost 6 bases, with 18 bases between them. The CDR3 consists of 15 residues. Germline V gene data show CDR1 as SGHAT and CDR2 as FQDESV (reference sequence). Here the CDR3 reads CASSVPGPGSDTQYF. CDR3 nucleotides: TGTGCCAGCAGCGTACCGGGTCCGGGATCCGATACGCAGTATTTT.

The rearrangement links TRBV2 to TRBJ1-5; D not resolved. There are 17 residues in the CDR3. With 2 bases removed from V and 1 base from J, the gap between germline ends came to 15 bases. CDR1 is SNHLY, CDR2 FYNNEI, per germline. The CDR3 here is CASSEFSSLTSNQPQHF. The CDR3 DNA is TGTGCCAGCAGTGAATTTAGCTCTTTAACCAGCAATCAGCCCCAGCATTTT.

The V and J genes are TRBV18 and TRBJ1-1, with D possibly being TRBD1 (6 bases). Germline values: CDR1 KGHSH, CDR2 LQKENI. This CDR3 has 14 amino acids. Trimming stripped 6 bases from V and 0 bases from J, with 11 bases between. Here the CDR3 reads CASSRGQMNTEAFF. CDR3 in DNA: TGTGCCAGCTCCCGCGGACAGATGAACACTGAAGCTTTCTTT.

This chain uses TRBV29-1 with TRBJ2-2; D perhaps matches TRBD2 (5 bases). Per the germline V gene, CDR1 is SQVTM and CDR2 is ANQGSEA. CDR3 length equals 13 residues. V lost 8 bases and J lost 0, with 10 bases in between. In DNA form, the CDR3 reads TGCAGCAGCCGGGATTCGAACACCGGGGAGCTGTTTTTT. The encoded protein is CSSRDSNTGELFF.